A selection of T cell receptor beta chains follows, all from one sample in a study of blood T cell repertoires in COVID-19. Method: immunoSEQ multiplex PCR; TCRdb's copy keeps in-frame clones and lacks some. The sample contains more than 140,000 clones, more than 70% of which appear only once. Sequenced input: peripheral blood. These receptors all stem from a woman aged 60 to 75 with acute or convalescent COVID-19. Both conserved end residues are part of each CDR3. Fields, in order: D gene, V gene, clone size, J gene, CDR3 DNA, CDR3 protein. The D gene is left open where the match is weak. Expanded clones get a size class; other rows say once, few or many, or leave the size out.

TRBD1	TRBV11-3	NA	TRBJ2-1	TGTGCCAGCAGCTTAGGCCAGGGGGTTTACAATGAGCAGTTCTTC	CASSLGQGVYNEQFF
TRBD1	TRBV3-1/TRBV3-2	NA	TRBJ1-2	TGTGCCAGCAGCCAACCCGGGACAGGAGACTATGGCTACACCTTC	CASSQPGTGDYGYTF
NA	TRBV3-1/TRBV3-2	few	TRBJ2-7	TGTGCCAGCAGCCTCCGGGATCTATACGAGCAGTACTTC	CASSLRDLYEQYF
NA	TRBV7-9	NA	TRBJ1-1	TGTGCCAGCAGCTCCAGGGAATACCGAACTGAAGCTTTCTTT	CASSSREYRTEAFF
TRBD1	TRBV11-3	NA	TRBJ2-7	TGTGCCAGCAGCTCTGGACAGGGGGCGTACGAGCAGTACTTC	CASSSGQGAYEQYF
NA	TRBV28	NA	TRBJ2-1	TGTGCCAGCAGTTTTGGGGGGACCCGTAAGTTCTTC	CASSFGGTRKFF
NA	TRBV11-2	NA	TRBJ2-5	TGTGCCAGCAGCTTAGATGCGGTAGTAACGTTCCAAGAGACCCAGTACTTC	CASSLDAVVTFQETQYF
NA	TRBV27	NA	TRBJ2-6	TGTGCCAGCAGTTCCTACACGGGGAAATCCTCTGGGGCCAACGTCCTGACTTTC	CASSSYTGKSSGANVLTF
NA	TRBV6-1	NA	TRBJ1-2	TGTGCCAGCAGTGAGACGCAGGGAAGAGATGGCTACACCTTC	CASSETQGRDGYTF
TRBD1	TRBV14	NA	TRBJ1-1	TGTGCCAGCAGCTTACGGACAGGGGGAGTGAGCACTGAAGCTTTCTTT	CASSLRTGGVSTEAFF
TRBD1	TRBV10-3	NA	TRBJ1-1	TGTGCCATCAGCTCCGACAGGGGGAACACTGAAGCTTTCTTT	CAISSDRGNTEAFF
NA	TRBV6-1	NA	TRBJ1-1	TGTGCCAGCAGTGACGTGGCAGGGGCCCCCACTGAAGCTTTCTTT	CASSDVAGAPTEAFF
NA	TRBV6-2/TRBV6-3	once	TRBJ1-1	TGTGCCAGCAGTCGGAACACTGAAGCTTTCTTT	CASSRNTEAFF
NA	TRBV10-2	NA	TRBJ2-1	TGCGCCAGCAGTGGAACAGGGTGGGAGCAGTTCTTC	CASSGTGWEQFF
NA	TRBV7-9	NA	TRBJ1-1	TGTGCCAGCAGACTGGGGTTGGGGGCTGCGATGAACACTGAAGCTTTCTTT	CASRLGLGAAMNTEAFF
NA	TRBV6-5	NA	TRBJ2-2	TGTGCCAGCAGTTACTCGGGGGGAGACACCGGGGAGCTGTTTTTT	CASSYSGGDTGELFF
NA	TRBV12-3/TRBV12-4	few	TRBJ2-7	TGTGCCAGCAGGCGGGGACCGAGCTACGAGCAGTACTTC	CASRRGPSYEQYF
NA	TRBV5-6	NA	TRBJ1-2	TGTGCCAGCAGCTCTGAGGGTTTTGGCTACACCTTC	CASSSEGFGYTF
NA	TRBV14	NA	TRBJ1-6	TGTGCCAGCAGCCGCAATTATCGGGAGAATTCACCCCTCCACTTT	CASSRNYRENSPLHF
TRBD2	TRBV6-5	NA	TRBJ2-7	TGTGCCAGCAGAACCGGGACTAGCGGGGGTGGCGAGCAGTACTTC	CASRTGTSGGGEQYF
NA	TRBV5-1	few	TRBJ1-1	TGCGCCAGCAAAGGGGTCTTAAAGGGCACTGAAGCTTTCTTT	CASKGVLKGTEAFF
TRBD2	TRBV19	NA	TRBJ2-7	TGTGCCAGTAGTATAGGTGGCGGGGGGCCCTCCTACGAGCAGTACTTC	CASSIGGGGPSYEQYF
TRBD2	TRBV4-3	NA	TRBJ2-7	TGCGCCAGCAGCCAATCCCTAGCGGGGGGGTCGGGTGAGCAGTACTTC	CASSQSLAGGSGEQYF
NA	TRBV7-9	few	TRBJ1-2	TGTGCCAGCAGCTTAGGGGGCCCCTATGGCTACACCTTC	CASSLGGPYGYTF
NA	TRBV2	NA	TRBJ2-5	TGTGCCAGCTCGGGTTCGGGTGTGACAGGAGAGACCCAGTACTTC	CASSGSGVTGETQYF
NA	TRBV11-3	NA	TRBJ2-7	TGTGCCAGCAGCGGACAGTCACCCTACGAGCAGTACTTC	CASSGQSPYEQYF
NA	TRBV20-1	NA	TRBJ2-7	TGCAGTGCTAGAACTAGCTACGAGCAGTACTTC	CSARTSYEQYF
TRBD1	TRBV29-1	NA	TRBJ1-3	TGCAGCGTTGGCTCCGGGACAGCCCGCGGAAACACCATATATTTT	CSVGSGTARGNTIYF
TRBD2	TRBV6-1	NA	TRBJ2-1	TGTGCCAGCAGTGATAGCGGGGGGGCTTGGAATGAGCAGTTCTTC	CASSDSGGAWNEQFF
TRBD1	TRBV10-2	NA	TRBJ2-7	TGCGCCAGCAGGGGGACAGGGATATACGAGCAGTACTTC	CASRGTGIYEQYF
TRBD1	TRBV9	once	TRBJ1-4	TGTGCCAGCAGCGTGACAGGGGGCAACGGTGAAAAACTGTTTTTT	CASSVTGGNGEKLFF
NA	TRBV11-3	NA	TRBJ1-4	TGTGCCAGCAGCTTCAGGGGACCTAATGAAAAACTGTTTTTT	CASSFRGPNEKLFF
NA	TRBV12-3/TRBV12-4	once	TRBJ2-1	TGTGCCAGCAGTTCGGGATCAGCCGATGAGCAGTTCTTC	CASSSGSADEQFF
NA	TRBV5-4	NA	TRBJ2-3	TGTGCCAGCACCTCCCGGAGGGGGGGTACTACAGATACGCAGTATTTT	CASTSRRGGTTDTQYF
TRBD1	TRBV30	NA	TRBJ2-2	TGTGCCTGGGGACAGGGCAGAACCGGGGAGCTGTTTTTT	CAWGQGRTGELFF
NA	TRBV7-8	NA	TRBJ1-5	TGTGCCAGCAGCTTAGTTAGGGGCTTGAGCAATCAGCCCCAGCATTTT	CASSLVRGLSNQPQHF
TRBD2	TRBV18	NA	TRBJ2-1	TGTGCCAGCTCATCTTTACCAGCGGGGTCCTCTTTCCCCAATGAGCAGTTCTTC	CASSSLPAGSSFPNEQFF